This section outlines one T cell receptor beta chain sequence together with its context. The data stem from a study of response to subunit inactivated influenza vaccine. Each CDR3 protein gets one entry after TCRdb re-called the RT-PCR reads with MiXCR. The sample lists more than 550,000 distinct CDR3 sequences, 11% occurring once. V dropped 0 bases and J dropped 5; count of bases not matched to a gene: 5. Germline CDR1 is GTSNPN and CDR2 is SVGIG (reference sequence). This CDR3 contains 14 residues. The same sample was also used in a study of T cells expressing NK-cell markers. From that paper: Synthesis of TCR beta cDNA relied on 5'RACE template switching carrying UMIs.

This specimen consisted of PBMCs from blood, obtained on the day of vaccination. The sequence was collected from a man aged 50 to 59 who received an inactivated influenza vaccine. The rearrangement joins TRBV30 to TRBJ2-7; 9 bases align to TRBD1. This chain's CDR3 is CAWSVLTGGDEQYF. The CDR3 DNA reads TGTGCCTGGAGTGTCTTGACAGGGGGGGACGAGCAGTACTTC.